This T cell receptor (beta chain) was profiled in a study of T cell repertoires in cytomegalovirus infection. TCRdb reprocessed the reads with MiXCR, giving one entry per CDR3 protein. The sample consists of 310,000 or so distinct CDR3 sequences, 8% to 10% of them appearing once. This clonotype was seen ten or more times. The CDR3 is 18 residues long. V trimming: 5 bases; J trimming: 0 bases; junction bases outside the gene matches: 15. Looked up from germline, CDR1 is MGHDK and CDR2 is SYGVNS. The sample taken for sequencing was PBMCs. The receptor was isolated from a human donor in good health (CMV status not recorded). Some clones in this sample may be carry-over from other donors' samples. This chain connects TRBV25-1 to TRBJ1-2; 7 nucleotides align to TRBD1. This chain's CDR3 is CASSPALGTDGANYGYTF. Here the CDR3 DNA reads TGTGCCAGCAGTCCTGCCCTCGGGACAGATGGTGCTAACTATGGCTACACCTTC.